This T cell receptor (beta chain) was captured in a study of response to subunit inactivated influenza vaccine. Study results and caveats: Each seasonal influenza vaccination recruits few new T cells, the authors suggested.

TCRdb processed the RT-PCR reads anew with MiXCR; each CDR3 protein has one entry. The sample lists about 310,000 distinct CDR3 sequences, 22% occurring once. For this clonotype: Its target is unknown.

CDR1 and CDR2 (germline): MDHEN, SYDVKM. With V trimmed by 6 bases and J by 2 bases, 9 bases remained unmatched. The CDR3 totals 15 residues. The source was PBMCs from blood, collected 21 months after vaccination. The sequence was obtained from a man in his fifties or sixties who received an inactivated influenza vaccine. The chain recombines TRBV28 with TRBJ1-1; 7 bases are shared with TRBD1. CDR3 nucleotide sequence: TGTGCCAGCAGGTTACCGAGACAGGGAAACACTGAAGCTTTCTTT. Translating it yields CASRLPRQGNTEAFF.